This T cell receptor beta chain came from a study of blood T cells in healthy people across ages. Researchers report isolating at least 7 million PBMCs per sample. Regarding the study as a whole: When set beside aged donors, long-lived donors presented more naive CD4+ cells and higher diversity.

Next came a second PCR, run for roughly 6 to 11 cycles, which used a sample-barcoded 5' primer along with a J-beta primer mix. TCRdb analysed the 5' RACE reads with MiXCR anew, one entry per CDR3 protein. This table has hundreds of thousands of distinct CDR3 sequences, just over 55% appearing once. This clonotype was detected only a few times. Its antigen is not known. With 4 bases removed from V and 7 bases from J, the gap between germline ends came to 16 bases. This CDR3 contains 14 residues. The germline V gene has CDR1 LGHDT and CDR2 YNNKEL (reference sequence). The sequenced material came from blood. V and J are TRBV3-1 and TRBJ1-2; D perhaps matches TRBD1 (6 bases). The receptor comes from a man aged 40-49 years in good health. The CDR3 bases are TGTGCCAGCAGCCGCCGGCAGGGGCTAACTGGCTACACCTTC. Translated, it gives CASSRRQGLTGYTF.